The 12 T cell receptor beta chains given below trace back to one sample, sequenced in a study of immune heterogeneity within non-small cell lung tumors. Each sample used around 600 ng of genomic DNA from bulk tumor tissue. From each primary tumor, several far-apart biopsies were obtained during surgery. Patients had untreated, newly diagnosed non-small cell lung cancer and underwent curative surgery. It was a multiplex PCR that amplified TCR beta CDR3, with 32 V and 13 J primers. TCRdb itself ran the multiplex PCR reads through MiXCR, one entry per CDR3 protein. The table lists approximately 15,000 distinct CDR3 sequences, roughly 29% of them singletons. Material: lung tumor tissue. The receptors here all came from a man aged 40-50 years with non-small cell lung cancer.

This clonotype rates as medium-sized. The chain couples TRBV24-1 to TRBJ1-2; D gene uncertain. CDR1 KGHDR and CDR2 SFDVKD come from the germline V gene. Trimming removed 1 base from V and 1 base from J, with 0 bases in between. The CDR3 sequence is 12 residues long. In nucleotides, the CDR3 is TGTGCCACCAGTGATTTTAACTATGGCTACACCTTC. It is translated as CATSDFNYGYTF.

The sample holds many counts of this clonotype. The chain links TRBV3-1 to TRBJ1-6; the D gene is possibly TRBD1 (5 bases). Germline CDR1 and CDR2: LGHDT and YNNKEL (reference sequence). Trimming took off 2 bases at V and 0 bases at J, with 11 bases between the two ends. The length of the CDR3 is 17 residues. In nucleotides, the CDR3 is TGTGCCAGCAGCCAAAACAGGTTCGCCTCCTATAATTCACCCCTCCACTTT. Amino acid sequence: CASSQNRFASYNSPLHF.

Relative to its sample, this clonotype is medium-sized (0.01 to 0.1%). The V gene is TRBV10-1, the J gene TRBJ1-4, with no clear D. Deletions cut 2 bases from V and 4 bases from J, with 17 bases between. From germline, CDR1 is WNHNN and CDR2 SYGVQD (reference sequence). The CDR3 extends over 17 amino acids. The CDR3 loop is CASSEEYDRGDNEKLFF. CDR3 nucleotides: TGCGCCAGCAGTGAGGAATACGACCGGGGTGATAATGAAAAACTGTTTTTT.

Worth noting for this clonotype: A much larger clone differs from this one at a single base, so this may be a read error. This chain joins TRBV3-1 and TRBJ2-7; 10 positions agree with TRBD2. Looked up from germline, CDR1 is LGHDT and CDR2 is YNNKEL (reference sequence). The CDR3 spans 15 residues. V shed 1 base, J shed 6 bases, and the junction held 6 bases outside the gene matches. CDR3 DNA: TGTGCCAGCAGCCAAGGGCTAGCGGGAGTGTGCGAGCAGTACTTC. Its translation: CASSQGLAGVCEQYF.

In this sample, this clonotype turned up many times. This chain joins TRBV7-2 and TRBJ2-7; D is undetermined. The CDR3 is 15 amino acids. Trimming took off 2 bases at V and 2 bases at J, with 13 bases between the two ends. CDR1 is SGHTA, CDR2 FQGNSA, per germline. The CDR3 sequence is CASSLSLDGAYEQYF. Written as DNA, the CDR3 is TGTGCCAGCAGCTTATCGTTGGACGGAGCCTACGAGCAGTACTTC. The whole variable domain, filled in from reference TRBV7-2 and TRBJ2-7, reads GAGVSQSPSNKVTEKGKDVELRCDPISGHTALYWYRQSLGQGLEFLIYFQGNSAPDKSGLPSDRFSAERTGGSVSTLTIQRTQQEDSAVYLCASSLSLDGAYEQYFGPGTRLTVT.

This clonotype appeared many times. The V gene is TRBV30, the J gene TRBJ1-1, with no clear D. Trimming left V 1 base short and J 7 bases short, with 7 bases between. The germline V gene encodes CDR1 GTSNPN and CDR2 SVGIG (reference sequence). The CDR3 loop spans 11 amino acids. The CDR3 DNA is TGTGCCTGGAGTGAGTACAGTGAAGCTTTCTTT. The encoded protein is CAWSEYSEAFF.

This clonotype is classed as medium-sized (0.01 to 0.1%). The chain combines TRBV18 with TRBJ1-5; D is unresolved. The germline V gene has CDR1 KGHSH and CDR2 LQKENI. The CDR3 is 13 amino acids. V shed 2 bases and J shed 6 bases, with 8 bases lying between them. The CDR3 nucleotides read TGTGCCAGCTCACCAGATCAGAGTCAGCCCCAGCATTTT. This translates into CASSPDQSQPQHF.

This clonotype was detected many times. The chain links TRBV12-3 or TRBV12-4 to TRBJ1-6; a possible D gene is TRBD1 (6 bases). V lost 5 bases, J lost 4 bases, and 12 bases lay in between. The CDR3 contains 15 residues. CDR3 sequence reads: CASSTLRGYNSPLHF. CDR3 sequence (DNA): TGTGCCAGCAGTACACTTAGGGGGTATAATTCACCCCTCCACTTT.

In its sample, this clonotype is medium-sized. The chain's CDR3 is CASSQRQGNEAFF. The CDR3 DNA follows: TGTGCCAGCAGCCAGAGACAGGGTAATGAAGCTTTCTTT. V is TRBV7-2 and J is TRBJ1-1, with TRBD1 identical over 7 bases. After removal of 5 bases from V and 7 bases from J, the junction contained 7 bases not matched to a gene. Germline V gives CDR1 SGHTA, CDR2 FQGNSA. The CDR3 is made up of 13 amino acids.

There are many counts of this clonotype. V is TRBV29-1 and J is TRBJ2-1; a possible D gene is TRBD2 (6 bases). The V end was cut by 0 bases, the J end by 10 bases, with 16 bases between. The CDR3 has 14 amino acids. From germline, CDR1 is SQVTM and CDR2 ANQGSEA. The CDR3 spells CSVEDRLLGGEQFF. The CDR3 DNA sequence: TGCAGCGTTGAAGATCGGCTTTTAGGAGGGGAGCAGTTCTTC.

The chain couples TRBV5-4 to TRBJ2-2; D gene ambiguous. The CDR3 spans 13 residues. V was cut by 0 bases and J by 5 bases, with 5 bases left in between. Germline V gene sequence: CDR1 SGHNT, CDR2 YYREEE (reference sequence). CDR3 residues: CASSLDRTGELFF. The CDR3, as DNA: TGTGCCAGCAGCTTGGATCGGACCGGGGAGCTGTTTTTT.

The sample holds a few counts of this clonotype. The chain couples TRBV30 to TRBJ1-4; the D is unclear. The CDR3 totals 17 residues. V shed 0 bases and J shed 8 bases, with 22 bases lying between them. The germline CDR1 and CDR2 sequences are GTSNPN and SVGIG (reference sequence). The chain's CDR3 is CAWSVTEEKLYREKLFF. The CDR3, as DNA: TGTGCCTGGAGTGTCACGGAGGAAAAATTATACCGCGAAAAACTGTTTTTT.